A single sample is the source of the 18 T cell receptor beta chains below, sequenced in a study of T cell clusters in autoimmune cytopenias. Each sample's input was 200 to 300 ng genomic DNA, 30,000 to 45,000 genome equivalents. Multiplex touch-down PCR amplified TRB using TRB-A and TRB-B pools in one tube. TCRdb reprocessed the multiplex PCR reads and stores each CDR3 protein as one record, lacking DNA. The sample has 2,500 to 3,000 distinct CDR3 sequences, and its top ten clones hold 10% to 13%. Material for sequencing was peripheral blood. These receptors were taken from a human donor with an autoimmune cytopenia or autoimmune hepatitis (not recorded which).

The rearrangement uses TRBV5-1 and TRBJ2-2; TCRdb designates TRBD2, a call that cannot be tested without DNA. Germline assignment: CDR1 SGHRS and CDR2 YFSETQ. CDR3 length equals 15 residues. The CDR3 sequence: CASRVGGTQYGELFF.

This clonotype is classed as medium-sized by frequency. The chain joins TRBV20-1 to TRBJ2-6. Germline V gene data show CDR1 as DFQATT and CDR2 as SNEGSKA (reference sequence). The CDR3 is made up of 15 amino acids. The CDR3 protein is CSARSGSAGANVLTF.

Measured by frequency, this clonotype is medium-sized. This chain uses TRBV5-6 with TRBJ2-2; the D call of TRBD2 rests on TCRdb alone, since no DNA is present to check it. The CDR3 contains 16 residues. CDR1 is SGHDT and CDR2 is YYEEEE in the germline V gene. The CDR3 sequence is CASSSPSAMNTGELFF.

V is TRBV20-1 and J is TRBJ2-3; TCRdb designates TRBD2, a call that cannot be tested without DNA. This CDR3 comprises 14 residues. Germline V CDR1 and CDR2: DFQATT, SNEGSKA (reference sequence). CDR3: CSARLAGEGDTQYF.

The CDR3 protein is CASKWGQSNTEAFF. The chain employs TRBV5-1 and TRBJ1-1; TCRdb gives TRBD1 as the D gene, but with no DNA this cannot be confirmed. Germline values: CDR1 SGHRS, CDR2 YFSETQ. This CDR3 is built from 14 residues.

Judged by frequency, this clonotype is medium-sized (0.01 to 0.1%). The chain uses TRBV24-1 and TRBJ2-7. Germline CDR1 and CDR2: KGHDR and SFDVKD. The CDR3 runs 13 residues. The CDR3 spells CATRAVKGYEQYF.

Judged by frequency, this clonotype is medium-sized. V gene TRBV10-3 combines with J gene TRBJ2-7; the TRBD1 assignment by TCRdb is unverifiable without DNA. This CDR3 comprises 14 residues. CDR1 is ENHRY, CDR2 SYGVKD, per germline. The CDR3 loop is CAIRRDREAYEQYF.

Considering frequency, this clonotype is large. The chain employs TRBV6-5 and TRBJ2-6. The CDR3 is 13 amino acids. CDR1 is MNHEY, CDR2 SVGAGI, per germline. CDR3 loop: CASRDSGANVLTF.

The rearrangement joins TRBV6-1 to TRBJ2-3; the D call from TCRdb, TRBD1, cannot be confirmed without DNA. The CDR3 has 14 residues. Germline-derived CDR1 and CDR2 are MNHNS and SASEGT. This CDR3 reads CASSSRQGANTQYF.

CDR3 in amino acids: CASIGNQGPSYEQYF. The V and J genes are TRBV6-5 and TRBJ2-7; the D call of TRBD1 rests on TCRdb alone, since no DNA is present to check it. Germline V lookup: CDR1 MNHEY, CDR2 SVGAGI. This CDR3 is 15 amino acids long.

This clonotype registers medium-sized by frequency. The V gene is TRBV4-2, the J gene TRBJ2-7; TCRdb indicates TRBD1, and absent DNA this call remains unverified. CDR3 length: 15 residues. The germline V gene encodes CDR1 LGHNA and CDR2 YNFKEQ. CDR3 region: CASSQGTGGSYEQYF.

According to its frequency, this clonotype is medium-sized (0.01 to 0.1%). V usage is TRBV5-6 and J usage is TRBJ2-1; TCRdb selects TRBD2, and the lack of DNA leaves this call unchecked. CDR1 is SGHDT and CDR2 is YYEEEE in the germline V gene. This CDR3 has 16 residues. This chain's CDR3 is CASSPTSGGPYNEQFF.

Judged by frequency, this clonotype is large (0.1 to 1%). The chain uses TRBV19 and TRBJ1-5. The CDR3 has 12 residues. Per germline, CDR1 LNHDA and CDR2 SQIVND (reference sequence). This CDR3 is CASSWISQPQHF.

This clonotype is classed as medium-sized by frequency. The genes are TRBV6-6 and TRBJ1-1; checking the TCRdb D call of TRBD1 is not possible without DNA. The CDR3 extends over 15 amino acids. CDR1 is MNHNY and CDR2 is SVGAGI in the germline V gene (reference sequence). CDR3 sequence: CASSYLQGTNTEAFF.

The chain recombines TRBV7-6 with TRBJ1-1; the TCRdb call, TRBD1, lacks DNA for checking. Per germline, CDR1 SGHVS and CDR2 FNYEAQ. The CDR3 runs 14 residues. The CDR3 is CASSPGQGLTEAFF.

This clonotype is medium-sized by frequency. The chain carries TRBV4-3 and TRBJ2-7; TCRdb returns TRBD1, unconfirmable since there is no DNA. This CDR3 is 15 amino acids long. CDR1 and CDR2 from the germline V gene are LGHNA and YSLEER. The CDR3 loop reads CASSQGADTSYEQYF.

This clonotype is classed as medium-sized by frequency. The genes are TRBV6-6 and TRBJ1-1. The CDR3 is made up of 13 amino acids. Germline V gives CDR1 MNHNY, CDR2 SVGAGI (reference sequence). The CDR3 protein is CASSYSLNTEAFF.

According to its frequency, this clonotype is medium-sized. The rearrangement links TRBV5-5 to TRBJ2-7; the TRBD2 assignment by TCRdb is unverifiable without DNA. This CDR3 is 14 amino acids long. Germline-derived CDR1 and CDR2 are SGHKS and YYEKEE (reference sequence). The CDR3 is CASSTGGATYEQYF.